Below, one TCR beta chain is given with its context. Reverse transcription of roughly 0.5 to 1 ug RNA was carried out with random hexamers. Multiplex PCR with immunoSEQ amplified the TCR beta CDR3 across 54 Vbeta and 13 Jbeta. Via MiXCR, TCRdb re-called the immunoSEQ multiplex PCR reads, giving one row per CDR3 protein. Seen here are 150,000 to 200,000 distinct CDR3 sequences, approximately 94% observed once, and the top ten hold about 0.094%. These data are taken from a study of CD8 T cells in Susac syndrome. The authors sequenced TCR beta from blood CD8+ and CD4+ T cells. Treatment-naive patients with stable or active relapsing-remitting disease were the multiple sclerosis controls. It was negative isolation that provided the CD8+ and CD4+ T cells, whereas TEMRA cells were enriched by FACS. This sequence originates from a human donor with multiple sclerosis. The source material was CD4+ T cells from PBMCs.

As DNA, the CDR3 is TGTGCCAGCAGCCAACAGGGTGGCGGGTACGAGCAGTACTTC. Translated: CASSQQGGGYEQYF. The chain is built from TRBV3-1 and TRBJ2-7, with D perhaps matching TRBD1 or TRBD2 (5 bases each). With 2 bases removed from V and 4 bases from J, the gap between germline ends came to 12 bases. The germline CDR1 and CDR2 sequences are LGHDT and YNNKEL (reference sequence). There are 14 residues in the CDR3.